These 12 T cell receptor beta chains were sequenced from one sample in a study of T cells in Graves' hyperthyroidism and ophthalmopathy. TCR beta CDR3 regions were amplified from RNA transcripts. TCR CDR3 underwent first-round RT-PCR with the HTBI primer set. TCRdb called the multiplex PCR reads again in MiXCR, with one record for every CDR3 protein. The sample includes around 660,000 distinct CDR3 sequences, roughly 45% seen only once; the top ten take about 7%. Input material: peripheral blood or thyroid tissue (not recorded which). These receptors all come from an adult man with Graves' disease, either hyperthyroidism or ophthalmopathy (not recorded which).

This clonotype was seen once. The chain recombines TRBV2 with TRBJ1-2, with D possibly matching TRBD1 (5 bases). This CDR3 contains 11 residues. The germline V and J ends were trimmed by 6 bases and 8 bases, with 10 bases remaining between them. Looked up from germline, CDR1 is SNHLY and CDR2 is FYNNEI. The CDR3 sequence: CASRGRDGYTF. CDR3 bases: TGTGCCAGCAGGGGCAGGGACGGCTACACCTTC.

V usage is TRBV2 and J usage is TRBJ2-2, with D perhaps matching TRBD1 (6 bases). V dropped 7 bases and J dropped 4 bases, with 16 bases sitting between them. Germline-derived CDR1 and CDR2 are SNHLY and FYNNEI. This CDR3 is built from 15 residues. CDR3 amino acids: CASKGNRVLTGELFF. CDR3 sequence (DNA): TGTGCCAGCAAGGGGAACAGGGTACTCACCGGGGAGCTGTTTTTT.

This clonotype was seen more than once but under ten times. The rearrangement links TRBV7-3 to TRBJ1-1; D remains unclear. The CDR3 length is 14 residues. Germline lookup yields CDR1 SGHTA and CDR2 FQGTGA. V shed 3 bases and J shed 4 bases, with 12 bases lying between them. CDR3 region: CASSLVGRATEAFF. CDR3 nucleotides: TGTGCCAGCAGCTTGGTAGGAAGGGCCACTGAAGCTTTCTTT.

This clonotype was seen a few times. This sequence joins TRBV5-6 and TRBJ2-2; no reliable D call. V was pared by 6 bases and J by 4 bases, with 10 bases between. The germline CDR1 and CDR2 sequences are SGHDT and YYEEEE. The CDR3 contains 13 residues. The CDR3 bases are TGTGCCAGCACCACGGTCGGCACCGGGGAGCTGTTTTTT. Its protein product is CASTTVGTGELFF.

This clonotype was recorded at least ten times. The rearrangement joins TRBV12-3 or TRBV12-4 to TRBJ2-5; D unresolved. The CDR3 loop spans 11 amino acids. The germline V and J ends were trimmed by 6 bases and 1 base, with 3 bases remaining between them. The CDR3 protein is CASRLQETQYF. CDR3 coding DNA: TGTGCCAGCAGGCTCCAAGAGACCCAGTACTTC.

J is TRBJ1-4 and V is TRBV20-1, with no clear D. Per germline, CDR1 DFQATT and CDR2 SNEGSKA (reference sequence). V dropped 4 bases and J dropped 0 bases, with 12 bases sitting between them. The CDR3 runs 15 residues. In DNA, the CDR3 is TGCAGTGCTAACGGACGGATTCCAACTAATGAAAAACTGTTTTTT. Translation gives CSANGRIPTNEKLFF.

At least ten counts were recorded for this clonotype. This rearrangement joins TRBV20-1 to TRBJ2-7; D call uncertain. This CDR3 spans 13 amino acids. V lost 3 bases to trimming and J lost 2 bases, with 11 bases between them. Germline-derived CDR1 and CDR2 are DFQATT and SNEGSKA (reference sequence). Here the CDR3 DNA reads TGCAGTGCTAGTACGACGGTGACCTACGAGCAGTACTTC. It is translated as CSASTTVTYEQYF.

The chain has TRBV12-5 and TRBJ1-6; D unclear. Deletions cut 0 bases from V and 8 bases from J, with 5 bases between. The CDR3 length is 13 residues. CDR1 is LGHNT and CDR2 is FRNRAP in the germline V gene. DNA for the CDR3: TGTGCTAGTGGTTTGGTCCCATATTCACCCCTCCACTTT. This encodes CASGLVPYSPLHF.

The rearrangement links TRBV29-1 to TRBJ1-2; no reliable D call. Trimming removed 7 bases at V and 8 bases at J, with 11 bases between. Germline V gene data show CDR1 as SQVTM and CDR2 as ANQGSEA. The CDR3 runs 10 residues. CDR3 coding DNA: TGCAGCGGCCGGGAGGGAGGCTACACCTTC. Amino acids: CSGREGGYTF.

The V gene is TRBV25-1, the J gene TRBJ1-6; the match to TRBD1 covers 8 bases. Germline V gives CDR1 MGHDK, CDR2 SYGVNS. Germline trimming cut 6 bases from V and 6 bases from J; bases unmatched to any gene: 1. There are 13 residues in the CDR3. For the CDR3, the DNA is TGTGCCAGCAGGGGACAGGTTAATTCACCCCTCCACTTT. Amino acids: CASRGQVNSPLHF.

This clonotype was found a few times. The CDR3 coding sequence is TGCAGCGGGACGGAGCCGGGACAGCTTAACACTGAAGCTTTCTTT. This codes for CSGTEPGQLNTEAFF. This chain connects TRBV29-1 to TRBJ1-1, with 7 bases identical to TRBD1. Germline CDR1 is SQVTM and CDR2 is ANQGSEA. V trimming: 7 bases; J trimming: 2 bases; junction bases outside the gene matches: 13. The CDR3 is 15 amino acids.

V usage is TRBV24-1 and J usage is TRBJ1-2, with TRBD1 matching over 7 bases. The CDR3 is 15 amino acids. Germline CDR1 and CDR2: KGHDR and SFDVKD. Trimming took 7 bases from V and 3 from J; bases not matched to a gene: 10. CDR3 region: CATRERGPDHYGYTF. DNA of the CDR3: TGTGCCACCAGAGAAAGGGGGCCGGACCACTATGGCTACACCTTC.